This T cell receptor beta chain was profiled in a study of T cells in Graves' hyperthyroidism and ophthalmopathy. Background on the study: The blood sample was taken at first diagnosis, before treatment began.

The investigators amplified TCR beta CDR3 regions from RNA transcripts. Primed by the HTBI set, a first-round RT-PCR was run on the TCR CDR3. From the multiplex PCR reads, TCRdb called clonotypes with MiXCR, one entry per CDR3 protein. This table holds hundreds of thousands of distinct CDR3 sequences, roughly 15% found once. Study results and caveats: Prediction of ophthalmopathy progression came a median approximately 6.5 months pre-onset.

Clinical symptoms, serum thyroxine and TRAb, thyroid ultrasound and orbital computed tomography together formed the diagnostic basis. The PBMCs were sourced from fresh peripheral blood (10 ml). There are many counts of this clonotype. The antigen is not known. The ends lost 4 bases at V and 8 bases at J; junction bases unmatched: 5. The V gene's germline CDR1 is GTSNPN and CDR2 SVGIG (reference sequence). CDR3 size: 14 residues. The clonotype was recovered from a woman aged 45-65 years with Graves' ophthalmopathy. The chain uses TRBV30 and TRBJ2-2, with 12 positions matching TRBD2. Sequencing was performed on blood. The CDR3 is CAWKRLAGVGELFF. CDR3 nucleotides: TGTGCCTGGAAGCGACTAGCGGGAGTTGGGGAGCTGTTTTTT.